One and the same sample provided the 26 T cell receptor beta chains below, sequenced in a study of T-cell reconstitution after alpha-beta-depleted transplantation in children. Study-wide findings and caveats: The main origin of T-cell counts and diversity one year after transplant was newly produced T cells.

Library preparation (for TCRbeta) was performed with unique molecular identifiers. TCRdb passed the PCR reads through MiXCR, listing each CDR3 protein once. The sample has some 300,000 distinct CDR3 sequences, 6.5% to 9% seen once. These receptors lack a known antigen. The sequencing used peripheral blood, collected 360 days after TCRalphabeta/CD19-depleted stem cell transplant. The source of these receptors is a female patient between 2 and 15 years old who had a stem cell transplant for Fanconi anemia, so the T cells may come from the graft donor.

This chain connects TRBV7-3 to TRBJ2-1; 7 nucleotides match TRBD2. Germline V gene data show CDR1 as SGHTA and CDR2 as FQGTGA. J was trimmed by 4 bases and V by 10 bases; bases with no gene match: 19. The CDR3 covers 17 residues. CDR3 sequence (DNA): TGTGCCACCGTGGCCTTGGCCGGGGGGAACGCTTACAATGAGCAGTTCTTC. This sequence encodes CATVALAGGNAYNEQFF. The whole variable domain, remainder taken from reference TRBV7-3 and TRBJ2-1, is GAGVSQTPSNKVTEKGKYVELRCDPISGHTALYWYRQSLGQGPEFLIYFQGTGAADDSGLPNDRFFAVRPEGSVSTLKIQRTERGDSAVYLCATVALAGGNAYNEQFFGPGTRLTVL.

This clonotype was recorded many times. The V and J genes are TRBV5-1 and TRBJ2-5, with a weak D call TRBD1 (6 bases). Germline V CDR1 and CDR2: SGHRS, YFSETQ. Trimming left V 4 bases short and J 1 base short, with 14 bases between. The CDR3 sequence is 15 residues long. The CDR3 is CASSVKQGPQETQYF. The CDR3 DNA is TGCGCCAGCAGCGTAAAACAGGGCCCCCAAGAGACCCAGTACTTC.

This clonotype was observed a few times. This rearrangement joins TRBV2 to TRBJ2-7, with 8 nucleotides matching TRBD1. J gave up 4 bases and V 5 bases, and 13 bases lay outside the gene matches. Germline-derived CDR1 and CDR2 are SNHLY and FYNNEI. CDR3 length: 16 amino acids. The CDR3 nucleotides read TGTGCCAGCAGTCGTTCGACAGGGGAATCGAGGTACGAGCAGTACTTC. It translates to CASSRSTGESRYEQYF.

This clonotype was counted at least ten times. V and J are TRBV11-2 and TRBJ2-3; D uncertain. This CDR3 is built from 13 residues. In germline, CDR1 is SGHAT, CDR2 FQNNGV. V was clipped by 5 bases and J by 6 bases, with 12 bases between them. CDR3: CASSLPTRDTQYF. Written as DNA, the CDR3 is TGTGCCAGCAGCCTACCAACGAGGGATACGCAGTATTTT.

In its sample, this clonotype was seen many times. J is TRBJ2-7 and V is TRBV20-1, with D uncertain. The CDR3 is made up of 13 amino acids. CDR1 is DFQATT, CDR2 SNEGSKA, per germline (reference sequence). V was cut by 3 bases and J by 0 bases, with 9 bases left in between. As DNA, the CDR3 is TGCAGTGCTAGCAACAGTAACTCCTACGAGCAGTACTTC. It codes for CSASNSNSYEQYF.

This clonotype was seen at least ten times. This chain connects TRBV28 to TRBJ2-1; no definite D call. Per the germline V gene, CDR1 is MDHEN and CDR2 is SYDVKM. V was trimmed by 2 bases and J by 8 bases, leaving 10 bases between them. The CDR3 covers 13 residues. The CDR3 loop is CASSLKYIHEQFF. In DNA form, the CDR3 reads TGTGCCAGCAGTTTAAAATACATCCATGAGCAGTTCTTC.

This clonotype was seen many times. The gene calls are TRBV29-1 and TRBJ1-2; D remains ambiguous. Germline V gene data show CDR1 as SQVTM and CDR2 as ANQGSEA. Trimming took off 4 bases at V and 2 bases at J, with 11 bases between the two ends. The CDR3 spans 13 residues. Here the CDR3 DNA reads TGCAGCGTTGGAGTCAGGTTAAACTATGGCTACACCTTC. This translates into CSVGVRLNYGYTF.

This clonotype was picked up many times. The rearrangement uses TRBV7-2 and TRBJ2-3, with 7 positions matching TRBD1. The trim removed 5 bases at V and 4 bases at J, leaving 6 bases unmatched. This CDR3 comprises 14 residues. CDR1 SGHTA and CDR2 FQGNSA come from the germline V gene. The CDR3 spells CASSRIGGPDTQYF. CDR3 bases: TGTGCCAGCAGCCGGATAGGGGGCCCAGATACGCAGTATTTT.

This clonotype was seen many times. This rearrangement joins TRBV5-1 to TRBJ2-1, with 10 positions matching TRBD1. CDR3 size: 17 residues. The V gene end was trimmed by 6 bases and the J gene end by 6 bases; junction bases not matched to a gene: 15. Germline V gene lookup returns CDR1 SGHRS and CDR2 YFSETQ. CDR3 sequence (DNA): TGCGCCAGCACCCAGATAAGTCCGGGACAGGGGATCAATGAGCAGTTCTTC. Protein sequence: CASTQISPGQGINEQFF.

V gene TRBV7-8 combines with J gene TRBJ1-6; D is uncertain. The germline V and J ends were trimmed by 7 bases and 7 bases, with 14 bases remaining between them. CDR1 SGHVS and CDR2 FQNEAQ come from the germline V gene. The CDR3 has 14 amino acids. This CDR3 is CASTGVRGNSPLHF. The DNA of the CDR3 is TGTGCCAGCACCGGGGTGCGGGGAAATTCACCCCTCCACTTT.

This clonotype was picked up a small number of times. One end of the junction does not line up with germline, which may come from a read error. The chain carries TRBV6-5 and TRBJ2-7; 7 bases are a match to TRBD2. The CDR3 is made up of 15 amino acids. The germline CDR1 and CDR2 sequences are MNHEY and SVGAGI. The CDR3 protein is CASSYSGGESSEQYF. CDR3 bases: TGTGCCAGCAGTTACTCGGGGGGGGAGTCCTCCGAGCAGTACTTC.

This chain links TRBV29-1 with TRBJ1-1, with D possibly being TRBD1 (5 bases). Germline assignment: CDR1 SQVTM and CDR2 ANQGSEA. Between the trimmed V and J ends, which lost 7 bases and 3 bases, there was a span of 12 bases. The CDR3 covers 12 residues. CDR3 nucleotides: TGCAGCGGCAGGGTTTGGGACACTGAAGCTTTCTTT. Its protein is CSGRVWDTEAFF.

This clonotype was seen a handful of times. The rearrangement uses TRBV2 and TRBJ2-7; possibly TRBD2 for D (6 bases). CDR1 and CDR2 from the germline V gene are SNHLY and FYNNEI. Trimming took 1 base from V and 0 from J, leaving 13 bases between them. The CDR3 spans 16 residues. DNA for the CDR3: TGTGCCAGCAGTGAAGTTGGAGGGCTTCGCTCCTACGAGCAGTACTTC. It translates to CASSEVGGLRSYEQYF.

This chain joins TRBV13 and TRBJ2-2, with 7 bases lining up with TRBD1. This CDR3 has 17 amino acids. Germline CDR1 reads PRHDT; CDR2 reads FYEKMQ (reference sequence). Germline trimming cut 3 bases from V and 3 bases from J; bases unmatched to any gene: 10. CDR3 coding DNA: TGTGCCAGCAGCTTCACCGGGACCCAGGGGGACACCGGGGAGCTGTTTTTT. This gives the protein CASSFTGTQGDTGELFF.

Only a few counts were recorded for this clonotype. The V call is TRBV21-1, the J call TRBJ1-2. TRBV21-1 is flagged as a pseudogene. CDR3 length: 13 amino acids. The DNA of the CDR3 is TGTGCCAGCAGCCGGCACGACCACTATGGCTACACCTTC. Amino acids: CASSRHDHYGYTF.

The table lists this clonotype with many counts. V is TRBV5-1 and J is TRBJ2-1; 7 bases line up with TRBD1. V lost 2 bases and J lost 5; bases outside the gene matches: 7. Germline V gives CDR1 SGHRS, CDR2 YFSETQ. CDR3 length: 15 residues. CDR3 protein: CASSLTGEGNNEQFF. The CDR3 DNA follows: TGCGCCAGCAGCTTAACAGGGGAAGGTAACAATGAGCAGTTCTTC.

This clonotype was picked up many times. The rearrangement links TRBV28 to TRBJ2-3; D may be TRBD1 (6 bases). CDR3 length: 15 residues. V lost 6 bases and J lost 3, with 16 bases in between. The germline CDR1 and CDR2 sequences are MDHEN and SYDVKM. The CDR3 DNA is TGTGCCAGCAGCCCGGGACACCCGGCAACAGATACGCAGTATTTT. Protein: CASSPGHPATDTQYF.

There are a few counts of this clonotype. This chain's CDR3 is CASSLRTGEGSPLHF. Here the CDR3 DNA reads TGTGCCAGCAGTCTAAGGACAGGCGAAGGGTCACCCCTCCACTTT. The rearrangement joins TRBV7-3 to TRBJ1-6; TRBD1 agrees at 7 bases. The germline V gene encodes CDR1 SGHTA and CDR2 FQGTGA. The ends lost 6 bases at V and 10 bases at J; junction bases unmatched: 12. The CDR3 runs to 15 residues.

This clonotype was detected many times. The chain couples TRBV9 to TRBJ2-5, with 7 bases identical to TRBD2. This CDR3 comprises 16 residues. The V gene's germline CDR1 is SGDLS and CDR2 YYNGEE. Trimming removed 4 bases from V and 0 bases from J; junction bases left unmatched: 9. The CDR3 nucleotides are TGTGCCAGCAGCCCTCGGATTAGCGGGTACCAAGAGACCCAGTACTTC. Protein product: CASSPRISGYQETQYF.

This chain links TRBV5-1 with TRBJ1-2; a weak D match, TRBD1 (6 bases). This CDR3 comprises 14 residues. V gave up 0 bases and J gave up 4 bases, with 10 bases separating them. Germline CDR1 reads SGHRS; CDR2 reads YFSETQ. The CDR3 reads CASSLGTEVYGYTF. The CDR3 bases are TGCGCCAGCAGCTTGGGGACAGAAGTCTATGGCTACACCTTC.

This clonotype was picked up many times. The chain employs TRBV29-1 and TRBJ1-1; no firm D call. Trimming pared 0 bases from V and 11 bases from J, leaving 7 bases between. CDR3 length: 10 amino acids. Germline CDR1 reads SQVTM; CDR2 reads ANQGSEA. The CDR3 DNA follows: TGCAGCGTTGAAGATCTGAGGGCTTTCTTT. Translating gives CSVEDLRAFF.

This clonotype showed up many times. The genes are TRBV3-1 and TRBJ2-4; TRBD1 matches 10 bases. Germline loops: CDR1 LGHDT, CDR2 YNNKEL (reference sequence). This CDR3 is built from 14 residues. Losses at the gene ends were 3 bases for V and 5 bases for J; bases not matched to a gene: 1. CDR3 protein: CASSQDRGENIQYF. The CDR3 nucleotides are TGTGCCAGCAGCCAGGACAGGGGGGAAAACATTCAGTACTTC. The complete variable domain, with remaining parts taken from reference TRBV3-1 and TRBJ2-4, reads DTAVSQTPKYLVTQMGNDKSIKCEQNLGHDTMYWYKQDSKKFLKIMFSYNNKELIINETVPNRFSPKSPDKAHLNLHINSLELGDSAVYFCASSQDRGENIQYFGAGTRLSVL.

The V gene is TRBV20-1, the J gene TRBJ1-1, with TRBD1 matching 7 bases. After removal of 5 bases from V and 3 bases from J, the junction contained 6 bases not matched to a gene. The germline CDR1 and CDR2 sequences are DFQATT and SNEGSKA (reference sequence). This CDR3 is 13 amino acids long. CDR3 nucleotide sequence: TGCAGTGCTCCTATTACAGGGGACACTGAAGCTTTCTTT. Translation gives CSAPITGDTEAFF.

This clonotype was seen at least ten times. This chain joins TRBV12-3 or TRBV12-4 and TRBJ2-2; weak D call: TRBD1 (5 bases). Trimming took off 2 bases at V and 3 bases at J, with 10 bases between the two ends. The CDR3 extends over 15 amino acids. The CDR3 sequence: CASSLLQGHTGELFF. DNA of the CDR3: TGTGCCAGCAGTTTATTGCAGGGTCACACCGGGGAGCTGTTTTTT.

This clonotype has ten or more counts. The J gene is TRBJ2-2, the V gene TRBV4-1; no firm D call. V lost 1 base and J lost 4, with 10 bases in between. The CDR3 contains 15 residues. Germline CDR1 is MGHRA and CDR2 is YSYEKL. CDR3 sequence: CASSQVQKSTGELFF. The CDR3 coding sequence is TGCGCCAGCAGCCAAGTCCAGAAAAGCACCGGGGAGCTGTTTTTT.

A remark on this clonotype: This sequence may be a read error, since a much larger clone differs from it by one base. V usage is TRBV5-6 and J usage is TRBJ2-7; D gene uncertain. The CDR3 runs to 12 residues. V was clipped by 3 bases and J by 6 bases, with 10 bases between them. The germline gives CDR1 SGHDT, CDR2 YYEEEE. The CDR3 sequence: CASSYGMTEQYF. DNA of the CDR3: TGTGCCAGCAGCTATGGGATGACCGAGCAGTACTTC.